These 5 T cell receptor beta chains share one sample of origin, sequenced in a study of blood T cell repertoires in COVID-19. TCRdb keeps only in-frame clones here, not all; method: immunoSEQ multiplex PCR. The sample yields more than 75,000 clones, around 92% seen once. Sequencing was done on a sample of peripheral blood. The receptor set was obtained from a man over 45 with COVID-19, enrolled during active disease.

The genes are TRBV9 and TRBJ1-2, with a tentative D call TRBD1 (5 bases). V lost 0 bases to trimming and J lost 0 bases, with 9 bases between them. The CDR3 length is 15 residues. Per germline, CDR1 SGDLS and CDR2 YYNGEE. Here the CDR3 DNA reads TGTGCCAGCAGCGTAGATCTAGGGGCTAACTATGGCTACACCTTC. It encodes CASSVDLGANYGYTF.

The chain combines TRBV7-8 with TRBJ1-5; 7 bases align to TRBD1. Germline lookup yields CDR1 SGHVS and CDR2 FQNEAQ. The CDR3 length is 19 residues. V trimming: 1 base; J trimming: 1 base; junction bases outside the gene matches: 13. The CDR3 coding sequence is TGTGCCAGCAGCTTAGGTCGCCACCGACAGGGCCAAAGCAATCAGCCCCAGCATTTT. It translates to CASSLGRHRQGQSNQPQHF.

The chain uses TRBV20-1 and TRBJ2-6, with D possibly TRBD2 on 7 matching bases. CDR1 DFQATT and CDR2 SNEGSKA come from the germline V gene (reference sequence). This CDR3 is 16 amino acids long. V dropped 3 bases and J dropped 2 bases, with 14 bases sitting between them. The CDR3 reads CSASILGGPGANVLTF. CDR3 nucleotides: TGCAGTGCTAGTATTCTGGGGGGGCCTGGGGCCAACGTCCTGACTTTC.

The CDR3 DNA sequence: TGTGCCAGCAGCTGGGACAGGTCCCGGCTCAATGAGCAGTTCTTC. Translation: CASSWDRSRLNEQFF. V gene TRBV7-9 combines with J gene TRBJ2-1; 8 bases are shared with TRBD1. Germline trimming cut 4 bases from V and 6 bases from J; bases unmatched to any gene: 8. The CDR3 sequence is 15 residues long. Germline V lookup: CDR1 SEHNR, CDR2 FQNEAQ (reference sequence).

The chain recombines TRBV30 with TRBJ1-6; 10 positions agree with TRBD1. The CDR3 is 14 residues long. V dropped 3 bases and J dropped 9; count of bases not matched to a gene: 5. The germline CDR1 and CDR2 sequences are GTSNPN and SVGIG (reference sequence). The CDR3 DNA is TGTGCCTGGAGGGGACAGGGGTTTGTTTCACCCCTCCACTTT. This encodes CAWRGQGFVSPLHF. Using reference TRBV30 and TRBJ1-6 for the parts outside the CDR3, the full variable domain is SQTIHQWPATLVQPVGSPLSLECTVEGTSNPNLYWYRQAAGRGLQLLFYSVGIGQISSEVPQNLSASRPQDRQFILSSKKLLLSDSGFYLCAWRGQGFVSPLHFGNGTRLTVT.